This TCR beta chain was recorded in a study of blood T cell repertoires in COVID-19 (dated by TCRdb to 2018 to 2020). Looking at the study overall: Samples from collaborators originated in the United States, Italy and Spain and spanned both the acute and convalescent phases of COVID-19. A freely available public database, intended as a resource for researchers studying the immune response to SARS-CoV-2, is where the repertoires were released. Deeply sampled blood TCRbeta repertoires from subjects exposed to, actively infected with, or recovered from COVID-19 were included in the dataset. The prospective study material was composed of cDNA or gDNA derived from T cells, B-cell-depleted T cells, or PBMCs. The samples were drawn from the first 160 participants of the ongoing ImmuneRACE study and from roughly 1,300 subjects provided by 6 global collaborators. Where available, HLA class I and class II types were taken from metadata supplied by the sample provider and were not determined by assay-based typing. Nearly every sample came with metadata listing a de-identified subject ID, COVID-19 status, age in years and sex. Overall study results and their limits: Clinical and demographic metadata were provided uncurated, with the amount varying by source and participant.

Participants in the prospective study were enrolled through a virtual design, were aged roughly 18 to 100 years, and lived in roughly 25 United States geographic areas. To assign participants to cohorts, the prospective study relied on clinical history that participants themselves reported in a screening survey and a study questionnaire. In the prospective study, mobile phlebotomists collected whole blood, serum and a nasopharyngeal or oropharyngeal swab from each participant. Participants in the prospective study had the option to provide additional blood draws and questionnaires over an approximately two-month period. Blood samples from the prospective study were shipped frozen or at room temperature prior to DNA extraction. This clone was recorded a few times. The antigen it recognizes is unknown. There are no base qualities to consult, and no much larger clone falls within one base. The CDR3 measures 15 amino acids from cysteine to phenylalanine. Just CDR3 DNA is preserved here, 45 bases in frame from base 1. The germline V gene supplies CDR1 SGHTA and CDR2 FQGNSA. V is reduced by 5 bases and J by 8 bases, leaving a spacing of 21 bases between them.

TCRbeta CDR3 regions were amplified from genomic DNA using the immunoSEQ Assay, a bias-controlled multiplex PCR. The paper's data handling went like this. Nucleated cell counts per sample were estimated from amplification of reference gene primers within the assay. Sequence reads were collapsed and filtered to measure the absolute abundance of every unique TCRbeta CDR3 rearrangement. For each sample, productive Simpson clonality was calculated as the square root of Simpson's diversity index across productive rearrangements. Held by TCRdb, this immuneACCESS table contains in-frame sequences only and omits some clones. Under half of the omission traces to an unresolved V gene where checked; the cause of the rest is unknown. D and trimming were read from the DNA, whereas the V and J calls and clone size are those reported in that table. In this sample the table shows some 200,000 clones, approximately 80% of which occur a single time. Jointly, the top ten make up over 7% of the sample.

This TCR came from a woman aged 40 to 50 with acute COVID-19. The V and J segments used are TRBV7-2 and TRBJ1-2; TRBD1 could be the D gene, as 6 bases match. Sequencing was performed on PBMCs or T cells enriched from blood (not recorded which). The CDR3 region has the sequence CASSPGTGGPRGYTF. The nucleotides are TGTGCCAGCAGCCCGGGGACCGGGGGGCCGCGAGGCTACACCTTC.